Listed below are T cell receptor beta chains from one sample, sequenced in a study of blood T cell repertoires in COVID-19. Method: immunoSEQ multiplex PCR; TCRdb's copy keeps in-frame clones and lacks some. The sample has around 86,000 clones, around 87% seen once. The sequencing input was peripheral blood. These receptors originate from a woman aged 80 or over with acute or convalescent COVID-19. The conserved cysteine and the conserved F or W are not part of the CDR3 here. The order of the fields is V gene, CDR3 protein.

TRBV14 ASSPTSGTSGRASNEQF
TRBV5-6 ASSPARGANEKLF
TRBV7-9 ASSITSGRRNEQF
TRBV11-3 ASSLGGRNTEAF
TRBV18 ASSPQGVANTGELF
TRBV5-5 ASSPRTSGGYEQY
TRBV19 ASSSRQLHYEQY
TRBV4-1 ASSSGGQGGYEQY
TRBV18 ASSPTRGTYEQY
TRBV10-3 AISRQQYQETQY
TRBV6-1 ASREAGGSYNEQF
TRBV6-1 ASSDGNAGYGYT
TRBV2 ASSSISTGNTEAF
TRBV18 ASRSPTGSGYT
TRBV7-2 ASSPGQGALANEKLF
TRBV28 ASSLGTLYEQY
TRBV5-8 ASSLVIGVANSPLH
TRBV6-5 ASSSLAGGETQY
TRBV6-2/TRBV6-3 ASSLDNDGYT
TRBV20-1 SQSSVEAF
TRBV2 ASSVSGVRNYGYT
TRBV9 ASSVGRPGEDSGAF
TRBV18 ASSPRTSGETQY
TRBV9 ASSVFSGRNTGELF
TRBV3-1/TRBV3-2 ASSSLGQLNTEAF
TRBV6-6 ASSYPQLAGSGELF
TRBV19 ASSIDRGNTIY
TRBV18 ASSSTGTNYEQY
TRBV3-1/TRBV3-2 ASSQDRDGNQPQH
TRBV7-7 ASSLGTQGVGETQY
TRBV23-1 ASSQSPGYPGGSNTGELF
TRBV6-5 ASSSGRGYGYT
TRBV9 ASSPGDRSTDTQY
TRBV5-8 ASSLTVRYEQY
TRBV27 ASSIRTGIYEQY
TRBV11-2 ASSSRALVEF
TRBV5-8 ASALPNAGRTGELF
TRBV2 ASSEQTGAQETQY
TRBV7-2 ASSSQQGLTNEKLF
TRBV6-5 ASTGGGRSQREQY
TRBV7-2 ASSLTRTGLGEKLF
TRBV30 AWRAGVRYEQY
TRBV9 ASSLTGTAVAEAF
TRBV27 ASSTLLPGQSRNQPQH
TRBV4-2 ASSQDGGGNGYT
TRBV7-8 ASSALIRDSNEKLF
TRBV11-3 ASSVTSGNTQY
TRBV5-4 ASSLTRLTDTQY
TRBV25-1 ASSNTGFDVTGELF
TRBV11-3 ASSSDQRGRNEQF
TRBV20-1 SASDGQHTDTQY
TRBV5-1 ASSLGGSTEAF